Listed below are T cell receptor beta chains from one sample, sequenced in a study of blood T cell repertoires in COVID-19. Produced via immunoSEQ multiplex PCR; TCRdb's table is partial and in-frame only. Among more than 200,000 clones listed, 88% were seen once. Sample: peripheral blood. These receptors were obtained from an elderly man with acute or convalescent COVID-19. The CDR3 runs from the conserved cysteine through the conserved F or W. D genes are given only for firm matches. Expanded clones are given a class, and other clones once, few, many or no size at all.

d_call,cdr3_length,v_call,j_call,clone_size,cdr3_nt,cdr3_aa
.,14,TRBV6-6,TRBJ1-5,.,TGTGCCAGCAGTTTCAGGACCGAGGGTGAGCCCCAGCATTTT,CASSFRTEGEPQHF
TRBD1,15,TRBV6-1,TRBJ1-2,.,TGTGCCAGCAGTGAAGAGACAGGGAAATTCTATGGCTACACCTTC,CASSEETGKFYGYTF
TRBD1,16,TRBV6-5,TRBJ2-1,once,TGTGCCAGCAGTTACTCGAGGAGACAGGGGGCCGTTGAGCAGTTCTTC,CASSYSRRQGAVEQFF
TRBD2,17,TRBV7-8,TRBJ2-7,few,TGTGCCAGCAGCTATTCAGGGGCTAGCGGGAGCTACCACGAGCAGTACTTC,CASSYSGASGSYHEQYF
.,17,TRBV19,TRBJ1-4,.,TGTGCCAGTAGTCCTATGGACAGCTACGCAACTAATGAAAAACTGTTTTTT,CASSPMDSYATNEKLFF
.,15,TRBV28,TRBJ2-7,few,TGTGCCAGCAGTCCCCTACAGGGTTTGGAGTACGAGCAGTACTTC,CASSPLQGLEYEQYF
TRBD1,15,TRBV9,TRBJ1-1,.,TGTGCCAGCAGCGCCCCCCCTACAGGGGGGACTGAAGCTTTCTTT,CASSAPPTGGTEAFF
.,12,TRBV29-1,TRBJ2-7,once,TGCAGCGTTGGGGCGGGGGCGGACGAGCAGTACTTC,CSVGAGADEQYF
TRBD1,14,TRBV19,TRBJ1-2,.,TGTGCCAGTAGGCTGAAGGGGGCTGGCTATGGCTACACCTTC,CASRLKGAGYGYTF
.,12,TRBV6-5,TRBJ1-2,.,TGTGCCAGCAGTCAGGGTATTTATGGCTACACCTTC,CASSQGIYGYTF
.,13,TRBV5-1,TRBJ1-3,.,TGCGCCAGCAGCTTGGAATTGTCCGACACCATATATTTT,CASSLELSDTIYF
.,13,TRBV27,TRBJ1-3,.,TGTGCCAGCAGTCTCAGCTCTGGAAACACCATATATTTT,CASSLSSGNTIYF
.,13,TRBV7-9,TRBJ2-1,once,TGTGCCAGCAGCTTAGAAATCTCCAATGAGCAGTTCTTC,CASSLEISNEQFF
.,14,TRBV4-3,TRBJ1-1,.,TGCGCCAGCAGCGAGGGGACTGTGAACACTGAAGCTTTCTTT,CASSEGTVNTEAFF
TRBD2,18,TRBV5-4,TRBJ2-1,once,TGTGCCAGCAGCTTGGTAAGGAGCGGGGGGGCAATGTTTGATGAGCAGTTCTTC,CASSLVRSGGAMFDEQFF
.,11,TRBV19,TRBJ2-5,once,TGTGCCAGTAGTATTCGAGAGACCCAGTACTTC,CASSIRETQYF
.,15,TRBV6-6,TRBJ1-1,.,TGTGCCACTACACCATTATCACGGGGGTCCACTGAAGCTTTCTTT,CATTPLSRGSTEAFF
.,14,TRBV5-1,TRBJ2-1,.,TGCGCCAGCAGCTTGGACAACTCCTACAATGAGCAGTTCTTC,CASSLDNSYNEQFF
TRBD1,15,TRBV19,TRBJ1-5,.,TGTGCCAGTACCCTCGACAGGGGAAGCAATCAGCCCCAGCATTTT,CASTLDRGSNQPQHF
TRBD2,16,TRBV5-5,TRBJ2-7,.,TGTGCCAGCAGCTTGGGGCTAGCGGGTACTTCCTACGAGCAGTACTTC,CASSLGLAGTSYEQYF
.,14,TRBV7-9,TRBJ1-3,.,TGTGCCAGCAGCTTATCAGTTGCTGGAAACACCATATATTTT,CASSLSVAGNTIYF
TRBD1,15,TRBV19,TRBJ1-5,.,TGTGCCAGTACCCGGGACAGGGGTAGCAATCAGCCCCAGCATTTT,CASTRDRGSNQPQHF
TRBD2,15,TRBV10-3,TRBJ2-5,.,TGTGCCATCAGCTCTGCACTAGCGGGGGGGCAGACCCAGTACTTC,CAISSALAGGQTQYF
.,17,TRBV20-1,TRBJ1-5,once,TGCAGTGCTAGTACAGGCTTGAGGATTGTGAGCAATCAGCCCCAGCATTTT,CSASTGLRIVSNQPQHF
TRBD1,14,TRBV28,TRBJ1-4,.,TGTGCCAGCAGTTTACCGGACAGGGGAGAAAAACTGTTTTTT,CASSLPDRGEKLFF
.,15,TRBV6-5,TRBJ1-2,.,TGTGCCAGCAGTTACTCGAGTGCGGGGGCAGGGGGCTACACCTTC,CASSYSSAGAGGYTF
TRBD2,15,TRBV6-2/TRBV6-3,TRBJ2-3,.,TGTGCCAGCAGTCTTCTAGCGGGTAGGACAGATACGCAGTATTTT,CASSLLAGRTDTQYF
.,13,TRBV10-2,TRBJ1-5,.,TGCGCCAGCAGAATAAATAGCAATCAGCCCCAGCATTTT,CASRINSNQPQHF
.,14,TRBV25-1,TRBJ1-6,few,TGTGCCAGCAGTGTCCAGGGTGTGAATTCACCCCTCCACTTT,CASSVQGVNSPLHF
.,13,TRBV2,TRBJ1-5,.,TGTGCCAGCAGCCCCCTGGTCGGTCAGCCCCAGCATTTT,CASSPLVGQPQHF
.,15,TRBV19,TRBJ2-1,.,TGTGCCAGTAGTATTCCAGCGCTTTCTAAGGATGAGCAGTTCTTC,CASSIPALSKDEQFF
TRBD2,15,TRBV3-1/TRBV3-2,TRBJ2-5,.,TGTGCCAGCAGCAATGAGGGACTAGCGGAAGAGACCCAGTACTTC,CASSNEGLAEETQYF
TRBD1,16,TRBV6-5,TRBJ2-3,.,TGTGCCAGCAGTTCGGTCAGGGGGCGCGGGACAGATACGCAGTATTTT,CASSSVRGRGTDTQYF
.,13,TRBV5-1,TRBJ1-1,few,TGCGCCAGCATTGATACAGGGAACACTGAAGCTTTCTTT,CASIDTGNTEAFF
.,12,TRBV19,TRBJ2-5,.,TGTGCCAGTAGTATGAGTAAAGAGACCCAGTACTTC,CASSMSKETQYF
.,14,TRBV2,TRBJ1-4,.,TGTGCCAGCAAACAGGACGTGATTAATGAAAAACTGTTTTTT,CASKQDVINEKLFF
TRBD2,14,TRBV15,TRBJ2-1,few,TGTGCCACCAGCAGAGGTCTAGCGGGATCAGAGCAGTTCTTC,CATSRGLAGSEQFF
TRBD1,14,TRBV29-1,TRBJ2-2,.,TGCAGCGTTGCGGACAGGTCTGGGGCCGGGGAGCTGTTTTTT,CSVADRSGAGELFF
.,14,TRBV14,TRBJ1-1,few,TGTGCCAGCAGCCAAGATAGACAGAACACTGAAGCTTTCTTT,CASSQDRQNTEAFF